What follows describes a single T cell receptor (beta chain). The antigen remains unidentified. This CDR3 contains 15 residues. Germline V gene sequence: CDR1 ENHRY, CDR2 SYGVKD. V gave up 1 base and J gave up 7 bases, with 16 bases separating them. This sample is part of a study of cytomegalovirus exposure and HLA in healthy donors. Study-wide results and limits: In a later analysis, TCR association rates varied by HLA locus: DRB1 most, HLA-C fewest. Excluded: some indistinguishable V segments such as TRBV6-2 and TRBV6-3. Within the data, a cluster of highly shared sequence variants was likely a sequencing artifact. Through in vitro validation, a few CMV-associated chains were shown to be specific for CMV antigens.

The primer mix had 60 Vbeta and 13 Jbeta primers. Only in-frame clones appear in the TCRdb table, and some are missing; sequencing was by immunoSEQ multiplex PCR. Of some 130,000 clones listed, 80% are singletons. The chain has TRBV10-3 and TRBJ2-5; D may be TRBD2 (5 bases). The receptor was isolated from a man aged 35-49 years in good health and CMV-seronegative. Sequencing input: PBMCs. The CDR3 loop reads CAISELRDAPRTQYF. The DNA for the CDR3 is TGTGCCATCAGTGAGTTGAGGGATGCCCCCAGGACCCAGTACTTC.